The 4 T cell receptor beta chains below all came from one sample that was sequenced in a study of T cell changes during pregnancy in multiple sclerosis. Repertoires were generated with immunoSEQ multiplex PCR, while TCRdb's copy carries only in-frame clones and drops some. The sample includes more than 55,000 clones, 91% of them seen just once. The specimen comprised peripheral blood, sampled after pregnancy. These receptors were obtained from a female donor in good health, enrolled as a control in a pregnancy study.

The chain couples TRBV19 to TRBJ2-5; 9 nucleotides match TRBD1. The V gene's germline CDR1 is LNHDA and CDR2 SQIVND (reference sequence). Germline trimming cut 5 bases from V and 2 bases from J; bases unmatched to any gene: 3. The CDR3 sequence is 14 residues long. As DNA, the CDR3 is TGTGCCAGTAGTCTCGGGACAGGGCAAGAGACCCAGTACTTC. Amino acids: CASSLGTGQETQYF.

V is TRBV27 and J is TRBJ1-4, with TRBD1 identical over 7 bases. The trim removed 6 bases at V and 4 bases at J, leaving 5 bases unmatched. The CDR3 extends over 14 amino acids. Germline assignment: CDR1 MNHEY and CDR2 SMNVEV (reference sequence). In nucleotides, the CDR3 is TGTGCCAGCAGAACGGGACAGATTAATGAAAAACTGTTTTTT. It specifies CASRTGQINEKLFF.

This clone was recorded once. The rearrangement links TRBV11-2 to TRBJ2-5, with 10 bases that match TRBD2. The CDR3 consists of 14 residues. Germline V lookup: CDR1 SGHAT, CDR2 FQNNGV. The junction had 6 bases not matched to a gene; V was cut back by 7 bases and J by 4 bases. The CDR3 loop reads CASKQRGGVETQYF. The DNA of the CDR3 is TGTGCCAGCAAACAGCGGGGGGGTGTAGAGACCCAGTACTTC. Together with reference TRBV11-2 and TRBJ2-5, the CDR3 gives the full variable domain: EAGVAQSPRYKIIEKRQSVAFWCNPISGHATLYWYQQILGQGPKLLIQFQNNGVVDDSQLPKDRFSAERLKGVDSTLKIQPAKLEDSAVYLCASKQRGGVETQYFGPGTRLLVL.

The chain employs TRBV11-3 and TRBJ2-5; 7 bases line up with TRBD1. The CDR3 sequence is 15 residues long. V trimming: 5 bases; J trimming: 7 bases; junction bases outside the gene matches: 13. CDR1 is SGHNT and CDR2 is YENEEA in the germline V gene. The CDR3 DNA follows: TGTGCCAGCAGCCAACAGACAGGGAGCGCTCTGACCCAGTACTTC. It translates to CASSQQTGSALTQYF.